This T cell receptor (beta chain) appears in the sequencing data of a study of graft-versus-host responses after intestinal transplantation. The CDR3 extends over 14 amino acids. From germline, CDR1 is SGHNT and CDR2 YYREEE (reference sequence). J was trimmed by 7 bases and V by 0 bases; bases with no gene match: 5. The repertoire was sequenced with immunoSEQ multiplex PCR; TCRdb's copy has only in-frame clones and lacks some. The sample carries approximately 74,000 clones, roughly 90% recorded once. Sample: PBMCs, taken 98 days after intestinal transplantation. The sequence was obtained from a human patient who received an intestinal transplant, so some T cells may come from the graft donor. V and J are TRBV5-4 and TRBJ1-2; the match to TRBD1 covers 8 bases. The CDR3 DNA sequence: TGTGCCAGCAGCTTGGTGGGGACAGGCGGTGGCTACACCTTC. This translates into CASSLVGTGGGYTF.